This passage covers 31 T cell receptor beta chains from one sample sequenced in a study of shared clonotypes between healthy human individuals. Data came from immunoSEQ multiplex PCR; TCRdb stores just in-frame clones and leaves some out. Of around 1,900,000 clones listed, 93% are singletons. Positively selected for CCR7, the CD45RO-negative cells used as naive CD8 cells excluded terminally differentiated effector memory CD45RA+ cells. The sequenced material came from naive CD8+ T cells from PBMCs. The receptors were gathered from a man aged 18 to 30 in good health. Some clones in this sample may be carry-over from other donors' samples.

J is TRBJ2-1 and V is TRBV9; 7 bases fit TRBD2. The CDR3 sequence is 15 residues long. The trim removed 0 bases at V and 8 bases at J, leaving 8 bases unmatched. Germline CDR1 reads SGDLS; CDR2 reads YYNGEE. Here the CDR3 reads CASSVALAALDEQFF. CDR3 DNA sequence: TGTGCCAGCAGCGTAGCCCTAGCGGCCCTCGATGAGCAGTTCTTC.

The chain combines TRBV13 with TRBJ1-1; tentatively, D is TRBD1 (6 bases). The CDR3 contains 14 residues. CDR1 is PRHDT and CDR2 is FYEKMQ in the germline V gene (reference sequence). Trimming took 5 bases from V and 1 from J, leaving 11 bases between them. CDR3 nucleotides: TGTGCCAGCAGCCGCGAGACAGGGAACACTGAAGCTTTCTTT. Translated, it gives CASSRETGNTEAFF.

V and J are TRBV13 and TRBJ1-1; tentatively, D is TRBD1 (5 bases). This CDR3 is built from 17 residues. Germline V gene sequence: CDR1 PRHDT, CDR2 FYEKMQ (reference sequence). With 5 bases removed from V and 1 base from J, the gap between germline ends came to 20 bases. The CDR3 spells CASSLSTLGGGNTEAFF. The CDR3, as DNA: TGTGCCAGCAGCCTATCCACCCTCGGGGGTGGGAACACTGAAGCTTTCTTT.

This sequence joins TRBV4-1 and TRBJ1-5, with D maybe TRBD1 (6 bases). The germline V gene encodes CDR1 MGHRA and CDR2 YSYEKL. The CDR3 has 16 amino acids. The V and J ends lost 0 bases and 3 bases respectively, with 12 bases between them. The DNA of the CDR3 is TGCGCCAGCAGCCAAGATTATAGGGACAACAATCAGCCCCAGCATTTT. Translation gives CASSQDYRDNNQPQHF.

The CDR3 region is CALRGMTNNEQFF. In DNA, the CDR3 is TGTGCCCTGCGGGGGATGACCAACAATGAGCAGTTCTTC. This chain connects TRBV2 to TRBJ2-1; 7 nucleotides match TRBD2. Trimming at V came to 11 bases and at J to 5 bases, leaving 9 bases not matched to a gene. Germline loops: CDR1 SNHLY, CDR2 FYNNEI. This CDR3 comprises 13 residues. Full variable domain (rest looked up from reference TRBV2 and TRBJ2-1): EPEVTQTPSHQVTQMGQEVILRCVPISNHLYFYWYRQILGQKVEFLVSFYNNEISEKSEIFDDQFSVERPDGSNFTLKIRSTKLEDSAMYFCALRGMTNNEQFFGPGTRLTVL.

The J gene is TRBJ2-3, the V gene TRBV7-6, with D unclear. V lost 5 bases and J lost 2, with 17 bases in between. Germline values: CDR1 SGHVS, CDR2 FNYEAQ. This CDR3 contains 16 residues. CDR3 sequence reads: CASSGPEHLYTDTQYF. DNA for the CDR3: TGTGCCAGCAGCGGCCCCGAGCACCTTTACACAGATACGCAGTATTTT. Full variable domain (missing parts from reference TRBV7-6 and TRBJ2-3): GAGVSQSPRYKVTKRGQDVALRCDPISGHVSLYWYRQALGQGPEFLTYFNYEAQQDKSGLPNDRFSAERPEGSISTLTIQRTEQRDSAMYRCASSGPEHLYTDTQYFGPGTRLTVL.

The DNA of the CDR3 is TGCAGCGGGATTCCAGGGGGCGCGTACACTGAAGCTTTCTTT. This encodes CSGIPGGAYTEAFF. This rearrangement joins TRBV29-1 to TRBJ1-1, with 8 bases lining up with TRBD1. CDR3 length: 14 amino acids. In germline, CDR1 is SQVTM, CDR2 ANQGSEA. V lost 7 bases and J lost 3; bases outside the gene matches: 10.

The chain recombines TRBV7-9 with TRBJ2-7, with D possibly called TRBD1 or TRBD2 (5 bases each). V shed 5 bases and J shed 7 bases, with 9 bases lying between them. Germline CDR1 is SEHNR and CDR2 is FQNEAQ (reference sequence). The CDR3 covers 11 residues. The CDR3: CASSRGGEQYF. In DNA form, the CDR3 reads TGTGCCAGCAGCCGGGGCGGGGAGCAGTACTTC.

This chain links TRBV16 with TRBJ2-3, with 7 bases identical to TRBD2. V was pared by 4 bases and J by 0 bases, with 4 bases of the junction left unmatched. Germline V gene data show CDR1 as KGHSY and CDR2 as FQNENV. The CDR3 is made up of 15 amino acids. Here the CDR3 DNA reads TGTGCCAGCAGCCCCACTAGCGTCAGCACAGATACGCAGTATTTT. Amino acid sequence: CASSPTSVSTDTQYF.

The chain uses TRBV6-5 and TRBJ2-4, with TRBD1 matching over 9 bases. Germline V gene data show CDR1 as MNHEY and CDR2 as SVGAGI. Trimming cost V 5 bases and J 9 bases; bases outside gene matches: 8. The CDR3 has 14 residues. Here the CDR3 DNA reads TGTGCCAGCAGTCTACAGGGGGCTGGTCCCATTCAGTACTTC. As protein: CASSLQGAGPIQYF.

The chain is built from TRBV2 and TRBJ2-5; unclear D gene. Trimming left V 6 bases short and J 4 bases short, with 15 bases between. The CDR3 has 14 amino acids. CDR1 and CDR2 (germline): SNHLY, FYNNEI. The CDR3 protein is CASRPDPGIETQYF. The CDR3 region has the DNA TGTGCCAGCAGACCCGACCCTGGTATAGAGACCCAGTACTTC.

The chain uses TRBV5-4 and TRBJ2-7; TRBD2 agrees at 9 bases. CDR1 is SGHNT and CDR2 is YYREEE in the germline V gene (reference sequence). This CDR3 has 14 residues. J gave up 3 bases and V 5 bases, and 6 bases lay outside the gene matches. For the CDR3, the DNA is TGTGCCAGCAGTTCCGGGACTAGCTTCTACGAGCAGTACTTC. It translates to CASSSGTSFYEQYF.

CDR3 sequence: CASSIPGHRSNQPQHF. The CDR3 DNA reads as TGTGCCAGTAGTATACCGGGACACCGTAGCAATCAGCCCCAGCATTTT. The genes are TRBV19 and TRBJ1-5, with D tentatively TRBD1 (6 bases). The CDR3 length is 16 residues. Looked up from germline, CDR1 is LNHDA and CDR2 is SQIVND (reference sequence). V shed 2 bases and J shed 0 bases, with 11 bases lying between them.

DNA of the CDR3: TGCGCCAGCAGTACGACAGCTGAAGCTTTCTTT. This translates into CASSTTAEAFF. The chain employs TRBV4-1 and TRBJ1-1; D may be TRBD1 (5 bases). Trimming took 6 bases from V and 6 from J, leaving 8 bases between them. This CDR3 has 11 amino acids. Germline V gene lookup returns CDR1 MGHRA and CDR2 YSYEKL.

As for this clone: Within the sample, other DNA sequences also encode this same CDR3. The V call is TRBV5-1, the J call TRBJ1-5; D perhaps matches TRBD1 (5 bases). This CDR3 has 13 amino acids. V lost 3 bases and J lost 3, with 7 bases in between. The germline V gene has CDR1 SGHRS and CDR2 YFSETQ. CDR3 DNA sequence: TGCGCCAGCAGCTCGGGGCCCAATCAGCCCCAGCATTTT. The encoded protein is CASSSGPNQPQHF.

This chain joins TRBV6-5 and TRBJ1-5; D gene ambiguous. The CDR3 is made up of 15 amino acids. Germline CDR1 MNHEY, CDR2 SVGAGI. Trimming removed 4 bases at V and 2 bases at J, with 12 bases between. The CDR3 here is CASSSGIRGNQPQHF. The CDR3 DNA is TGTGCCAGCAGTTCGGGAATTAGGGGCAATCAGCCCCAGCATTTT.

J is TRBJ1-1 and V is TRBV19; 7 bases match TRBD1. The V segment lost 4 bases and the J segment 0 bases; nucleotides outside the gene matches: 8. In germline, CDR1 is LNHDA, CDR2 SQIVND (reference sequence). This CDR3 has 16 residues. CDR3 sequence reads: CASSTLQGRLNTEAFF. The DNA of the CDR3 is TGTGCCAGTAGTACTCTACAGGGGCGCTTGAACACTGAAGCTTTCTTT.

The V call is TRBV19, the J call TRBJ2-2; TRBD1 matches at 10 bases. This CDR3 contains 15 residues. Germline lookup yields CDR1 LNHDA and CDR2 SQIVND (reference sequence). Trimming at V came to 5 bases and at J to 2 bases, leaving 2 bases not matched to a gene. The CDR3 reads CASSDRGLNTGELFF. The CDR3 DNA reads TGTGCCAGTAGTGACAGGGGGCTAAACACCGGGGAGCTGTTTTTT.

The chain recombines TRBV5-6 with TRBJ2-7; 7 bases agree with TRBD2. The V segment lost 4 bases and the J segment 6 bases; nucleotides outside the gene matches: 13. This CDR3 comprises 15 residues. Per the germline V gene, CDR1 is SGHDT and CDR2 is YYEEEE. The DNA of the CDR3 is TGTGCCAGCAGCAATCCGAGGGAGGGCCGGATCGAGCAGTACTTC. This sequence encodes CASSNPREGRIEQYF.

This chain links TRBV5-1 with TRBJ2-5; D gene ambiguous. The CDR3 sequence is 14 residues long. Trimming removed 1 base from V and 5 bases from J, with 12 bases in between. Germline V CDR1 and CDR2: SGHRS, YFSETQ. The DNA of the CDR3 is TGCGCCAGCAGCTTGTTCTACTTCCAGGAGACCCAGTACTTC. It specifies CASSLFYFQETQYF.

This rearrangement joins TRBV27 to TRBJ2-1, with D possibly matching TRBD1 (6 bases). CDR3 length: 14 residues. The germline V and J ends were trimmed by 3 bases and 6 bases, with 12 bases remaining between them. CDR1 is MNHEY, CDR2 SMNVEV, per germline (reference sequence). The CDR3 bases are TGTGCCAGCAGTTTCACTACCAGGGGCAATGAGCAGTTCTTC. Translated: CASSFTTRGNEQFF.

The V gene is TRBV19, the J gene TRBJ1-5, with D unresolved. The V and J ends lost 0 bases and 5 bases respectively, with 11 bases between them. This CDR3 region has 15 residues. Germline CDR1 reads LNHDA; CDR2 reads SQIVND (reference sequence). CDR3: CASSIEVHLDQPQHF. CDR3 in DNA: TGTGCCAGTAGTATAGAGGTCCATTTGGATCAGCCCCAGCATTTT.

The V gene is TRBV11-2, the J gene TRBJ1-1, with D uncertain. Trimming pared 6 bases from V and 4 bases from J, leaving 9 bases between. CDR1 SGHAT and CDR2 FQNNGV come from the germline V gene. The CDR3 has 12 residues. Written as DNA, the CDR3 is TGTGCCAGCAGGGAGAGAGGCACTGAAGCTTTCTTT. Residues: CASRERGTEAFF.

The chain carries TRBV19 and TRBJ1-1; D is perhaps TRBD1 (6 bases). CDR1 LNHDA and CDR2 SQIVND come from the germline V gene (reference sequence). The CDR3 covers 16 residues. The ends were cut back, 3 bases at V and 4 bases at J, with 18 bases in the middle. The CDR3 DNA reads TGTGCCAGTAGTATGGAGGGGGGGAGCCCGAGCACTGAAGCTTTCTTT. Translating it yields CASSMEGGSPSTEAFF.

About this clone: Other DNA sequences in this specimen translate into the identical CDR3. This chain joins TRBV7-9 and TRBJ1-1, with 8 nucleotides matching TRBD1. V trimming: 3 bases; J trimming: 0 bases; junction bases outside the gene matches: 9. Germline V gives CDR1 SEHNR, CDR2 FQNEAQ (reference sequence). The CDR3 consists of 17 residues. CDR3 protein: CASSLERSGGMNTEAFF. The CDR3 bases are TGTGCCAGCAGCTTGGAAAGATCAGGGGGCATGAACACTGAAGCTTTCTTT.

J is TRBJ2-7 and V is TRBV5-6, with 10 bases matching TRBD1. Unmatched junction bases numbered 7, after V lost 4 bases and J lost 6 bases. Germline CDR1 SGHDT, CDR2 YYEEEE. This CDR3 is 14 amino acids long. The CDR3 DNA reads as TGTGCCAGCAGCCGCGGGACAGGGGTCGGCGAGCAGTACTTC. It is translated as CASSRGTGVGEQYF. The complete variable domain, with remaining parts taken from reference TRBV5-6 and TRBJ2-7, reads DAGVTQSPTHLIKTRGQQVTLRCSPKSGHDTVSWYQQALGQGPQFIFQYYEEEERQRGNFPDRFSGHQFPNYSSELNVNALLLGDSALYLCASSRGTGVGEQYFGPGTRLTVT.

This sequence joins TRBV4-1 and TRBJ1-1; D gene unclear. This CDR3 has 14 amino acids. Germline values: CDR1 MGHRA, CDR2 YSYEKL. V was trimmed by 3 bases and J by 7 bases, leaving 15 bases between them. The chain's CDR3 is CASSQIGSNGEAFF. The CDR3 nucleotides are TGCGCCAGCAGCCAGATAGGGTCAAATGGTGAAGCTTTCTTT.

This rearrangement joins TRBV27 to TRBJ2-3; 12 positions match TRBD2. CDR3 length: 16 residues. Germline V gene data show CDR1 as MNHEY and CDR2 as SMNVEV (reference sequence). Germline trimming cut 6 bases from V and 1 base from J; bases unmatched to any gene: 5. CDR3 in DNA: TGTGCCAGCAGAAAGACTAGCGGGAGAGGCACAGATACGCAGTATTTT. Its protein is CASRKTSGRGTDTQYF.

Comment on this clone: Other DNA sequences in the same sample also yield this CDR3. The rearrangement links TRBV10-3 to TRBJ2-1, with 10 nucleotides matching TRBD2. This CDR3 is 14 amino acids long. J lost 3 bases, V lost 6 bases, and 2 bases had no gene match. The V gene's germline CDR1 is ENHRY and CDR2 SYGVKD. CDR3 DNA sequence: TGTGCCATCAGCGGGACTAGCGACTACAATGAGCAGTTCTTC. Residues: CAISGTSDYNEQFF.

The rearrangement uses TRBV28 and TRBJ1-1; D is ambiguous. The CDR3 runs to 14 residues. Germline CDR1 reads MDHEN; CDR2 reads SYDVKM. The V gene lost 4 bases and the J gene lost 1 base, with 10 bases spanning the gap. CDR3 residues: CASSSSIGNTEAFF. DNA of the CDR3: TGTGCCAGCAGTTCAAGCATAGGGAACACTGAAGCTTTCTTT.

V usage is TRBV27 and J usage is TRBJ2-5, with unresolved D. The CDR3 spans 13 residues. V was cut by 5 bases and J by 5 bases, with 12 bases left in between. Germline CDR1 is MNHEY and CDR2 is SMNVEV (reference sequence). CDR3 sequence: CASSLIGRETQYF. In DNA form, the CDR3 reads TGTGCCAGCAGTCTAATAGGACGGGAGACCCAGTACTTC.